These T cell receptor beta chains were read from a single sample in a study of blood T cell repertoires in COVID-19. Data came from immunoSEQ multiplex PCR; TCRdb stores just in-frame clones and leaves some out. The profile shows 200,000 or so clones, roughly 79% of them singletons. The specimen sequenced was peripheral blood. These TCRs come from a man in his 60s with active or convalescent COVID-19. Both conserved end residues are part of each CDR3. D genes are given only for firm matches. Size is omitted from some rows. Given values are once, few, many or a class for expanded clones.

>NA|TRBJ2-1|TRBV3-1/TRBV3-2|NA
TGTGCCAGCAGCCCCTATGGCAATGAGCAGTTCTTC
CASSPYGNEQFF
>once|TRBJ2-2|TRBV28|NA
TGTGCCAGCAGCACACCCGCGGCCGGGGAGCTGTTTTTT
CASSTPAAGELFF
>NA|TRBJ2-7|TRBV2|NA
TGTGCCAGCAGTACGACTACCTCCTACGAGCAGTACTTC
CASSTTTSYEQYF
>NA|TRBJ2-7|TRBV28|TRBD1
TGTGCCAGCAGTCCCGACAGGGTCGGGTACGAGCAGTACTTC
CASSPDRVGYEQYF
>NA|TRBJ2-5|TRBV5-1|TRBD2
TGCGCCAGCAGGACTGGACTAGCGGGAGAGACCCAGTACTTC
CASRTGLAGETQYF
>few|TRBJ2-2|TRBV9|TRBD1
TGTGCCAGCAGCGTTACAGGGGACACCGGGGAGCTGTTTTTT
CASSVTGDTGELFF
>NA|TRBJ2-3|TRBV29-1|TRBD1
TGCAGCGTGGAACGACAGGGAACAGATACGCAGTATTTT
CSVERQGTDTQYF
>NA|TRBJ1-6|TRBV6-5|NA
TGTGCCAGCACTATAGAGGGTAATTCACCCCTCCACTTT
CASTIEGNSPLHF
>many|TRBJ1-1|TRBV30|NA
TGTGCCTGGAGTGTACAGGGCGGCCGTGAAGCTTTCTTT
CAWSVQGGREAFF
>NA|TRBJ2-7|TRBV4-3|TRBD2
TGCGCCAGCAGCCCGAGTGGGACTAGCGGAGTCTACGAGCAGTACTTC
CASSPSGTSGVYEQYF
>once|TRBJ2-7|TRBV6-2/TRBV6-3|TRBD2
TGTGCCAGCAGTTACCGGGTGCTAGCGGGGGAAGAGCAGTACTTC
CASSYRVLAGEEQYF
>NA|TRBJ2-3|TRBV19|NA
TGTGCCAGTAGTAGCGGGACCACAGATACGCAGTATTTT
CASSSGTTDTQYF
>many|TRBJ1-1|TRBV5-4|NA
TGTGCCAGCAGCTCGAAGAGCATGATGGACACTGAAGCTTTCTTT
CASSSKSMMDTEAFF
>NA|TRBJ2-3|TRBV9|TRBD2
TGTGCCAGCAACGGGAGGACTAGCGGGAGGACAGATACGCAGTATTTT
CASNGRTSGRTDTQYF
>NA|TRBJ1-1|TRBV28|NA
TGTGCCAGCAGGGTAGGGGGTCGCACTGAAGCTTTCTTT
CASRVGGRTEAFF
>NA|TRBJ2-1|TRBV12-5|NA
TGTGCTAGTGGTTTGCCTTTCCCCCAGTTCTTC
CASGLPFPQFF
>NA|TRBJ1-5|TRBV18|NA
TGTGCCAGCTCACCTGGAGAGGTTAGCAATCAGCCCCAGCATTTT
CASSPGEVSNQPQHF
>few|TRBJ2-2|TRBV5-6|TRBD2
TGTGCCAGCTTCCAGCAGGTAGCGGGATACACCGGGGAGCTGTTTTTT
CASFQQVAGYTGELFF
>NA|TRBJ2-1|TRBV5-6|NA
TGTGCCAGCAGCCCGGGAGCCTACAGTGAGCAGTTCTTC
CASSPGAYSEQFF
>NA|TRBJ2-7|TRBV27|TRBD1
TGTGCCAGCAGTTCGCCGGGACAGGGGTTCGAGCAGTACTTC
CASSSPGQGFEQYF
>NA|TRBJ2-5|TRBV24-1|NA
TGTGCCACCAGTGATTTTCCGGGGACCCAGTACTTC
CATSDFPGTQYF
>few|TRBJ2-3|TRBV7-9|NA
TGTGCCAGCAGCCTCAGGGTTGGCCCAGATACGCAGTATTTT
CASSLRVGPDTQYF
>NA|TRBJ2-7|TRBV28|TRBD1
TGTGCCAGCAGTTCCCGGGACAGCTACGAGCAGTACTTC
CASSSRDSYEQYF
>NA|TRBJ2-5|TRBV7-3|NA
TGTGCCAGCAGCTACTTGCGGGAGACCCAGTACTTC
CASSYLRETQYF
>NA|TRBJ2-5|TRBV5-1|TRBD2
TGCGCCAGCAGCCCATCGACTAGCAGCTTGGAAGAGACCCAGTACTTC
CASSPSTSSLEETQYF
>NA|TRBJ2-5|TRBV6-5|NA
TGTGCCAGCAGGACAAGGGGGAGCCGGGGCGAGACCCAGTACTTC
CASRTRGSRGETQYF
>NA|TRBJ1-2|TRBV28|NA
TGTGCCAGCAGCCGAGGACAGCCCTATGGCTACACCTTC
CASSRGQPYGYTF
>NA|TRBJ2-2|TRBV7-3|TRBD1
TGTGCCAGCAGCTTAACGATTGGGACAGAGAGTATCGGGGAGCTGTTTTTT
CASSLTIGTESIGELFF
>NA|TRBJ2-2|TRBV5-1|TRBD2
TGCGCCAGCAGCAATAGCGGGAGGGTAGCGACCGGGGAGCTGTTTTTT
CASSNSGRVATGELFF
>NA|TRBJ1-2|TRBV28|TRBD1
TGTGCCAGCAGTTCTACAGGGGGGGGGCACTATGGCTACACCTTC
CASSSTGGGHYGYTF
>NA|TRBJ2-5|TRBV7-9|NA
TGTGCCAGCAGCCCCGGACTGGCCCCAGAGACCCAGTACTTC
CASSPGLAPETQYF
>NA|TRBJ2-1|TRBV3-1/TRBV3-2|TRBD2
TGTGCCAGCAGCCATGGACTAGCGGGAGGTCAGGATGAGCAGTTCTTC
CASSHGLAGGQDEQFF
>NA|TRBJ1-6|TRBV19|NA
TGTGCCAGTAGTCAAGGCCGGGTCGGCAATTCACCCCTCCACTTT
CASSQGRVGNSPLHF
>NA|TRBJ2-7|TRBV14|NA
TGTGCCAGCAGCCAAGGCCTCGGACAAGCCTACGAGCAGTACTTC
CASSQGLGQAYEQYF
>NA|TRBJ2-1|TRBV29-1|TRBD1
TGCAGCGTTGTAGGGACAGGGGTCGCTAATGAGCAGTTCTTC
CSVVGTGVANEQFF
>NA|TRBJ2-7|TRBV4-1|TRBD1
TGCGCCAGCAGCCCTGACAGGGGGCGCGACGAGCAGTACTTC
CASSPDRGRDEQYF
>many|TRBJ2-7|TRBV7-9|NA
TGTGCCAGCAGTTACTTAACAGGGAGCTCCGAGCAGTACTTC
CASSYLTGSSEQYF
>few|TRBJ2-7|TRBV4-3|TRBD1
TGCGCCAGCAGCCAAGGACAGGGGAATGTCTACGAGCAGTACTTC
CASSQGQGNVYEQYF
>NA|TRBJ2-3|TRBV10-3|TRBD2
TGTGCCATCAGTGAGCCGGCGGGAGAAAGCACAGATACGCAGTATTTT
CAISEPAGESTDTQYF
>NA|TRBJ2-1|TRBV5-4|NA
TGTGCCAGCAGGTCCGGGGTGGGAGAGCAGTTCTTC
CASRSGVGEQFF
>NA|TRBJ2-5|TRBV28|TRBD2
TGTGCCAGCACCCCAGCGGGACCCCAAGAGACCCAGTACTTC
CASTPAGPQETQYF
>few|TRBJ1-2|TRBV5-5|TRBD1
TGTGCCAGCAGCCTGGGACAGGGGCCTCTCTATGGCTACACCTTC
CASSLGQGPLYGYTF
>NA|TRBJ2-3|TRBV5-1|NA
TGCGCCAGCAGCCGACAGGGAGGTGCCCTATTCTTAACAGATACGCAGTATTTT
CASSRQGGALFLTDTQYF
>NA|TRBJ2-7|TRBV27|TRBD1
TGTGCCAGCAGTTTAGAAATGGGACAGTCCTACGAGCAGTACTTC
CASSLEMGQSYEQYF
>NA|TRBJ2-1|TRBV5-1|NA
TGCGCCAGCAGCCTTAGCGGTCACAATGAGCAGTTCTTC
CASSLSGHNEQFF
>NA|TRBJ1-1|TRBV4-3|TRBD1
TGCGCCAGCAGCCTGAACAGGGGGCAAACTGAAGCTTTCTTT
CASSLNRGQTEAFF
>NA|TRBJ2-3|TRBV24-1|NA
TGTGCCACCAGCTCCGAGGGGGGGGGAGCTACGCAGTATTTT
CATSSEGGGATQYF
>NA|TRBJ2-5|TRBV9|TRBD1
TGTGCCAGCAGCCCCCGACAGGGAACCCAAGAGACCCAGTACTTC
CASSPRQGTQETQYF
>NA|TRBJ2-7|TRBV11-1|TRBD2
TGTGCCAGCAGCTCTAGGGGGACTAGCGGAAACTACGAGCAGTACTTC
CASSSRGTSGNYEQYF